This section outlines one T cell receptor (beta chain) sequence together with its context. The data derive from a study of blood T cells in healthy people across ages. Combining a sample-barcoded 5' primer with a J-beta primer mix, a second PCR ran for roughly 7 to 11 cycles. TCRdb itself ran the 5' RACE reads through MiXCR, one entry per CDR3 protein. The table has 500,000 to 600,000 distinct CDR3 sequences, roughly 29% seen once; the top ten hold approximately 17%. Germline CDR1 is DFQATT and CDR2 is SNEGSKA (reference sequence). This CDR3 has 15 residues. The ends lost 0 bases at V and 2 bases at J; junction bases unmatched: 5.

This sequence was found in a woman in her 70s in good health. The material sequenced was blood. The chain uses TRBV20-1 and TRBJ2-3; 7 bases match TRBD2. In DNA form, the CDR3 reads TGCAGTGCTAGAGATCCAGCGGGACCCACAGATACGCAGTATTTT. It codes for CSARDPAGPTDTQYF.